This T cell receptor beta chain was identified during a study of cytomegalovirus exposure and HLA in healthy donors. Study-wide points: HLA-A and HLA-B allele assignments for most subjects were reportedly predicted accurately using TCR beta sequences. Excluded were some V segments that proved indistinguishable, including TRBV6-2 and TRBV6-3. Accounts indicate the classifier identified cytomegalovirus status with strong specificity and sensitivity.

Amplification used 60 Vbeta primers and 13 Jbeta primers. Libraries were prepared by immunoSEQ multiplex PCR; TCRdb keeps only in-frame clonotypes and omits some of them. The sample has 140,000 or so clones, around a tenth seen once. Donors showed nominal health when sampled, although they likely had unrecorded immune exposures. As regards this clone: Antigen specificity is unknown.

From germline, CDR1 is MDHEN and CDR2 SYDVKM. The germline V and J ends were trimmed by 5 bases and 0 bases, with 8 bases remaining between them. The CDR3 spans 13 residues. The TCR originated in a male donor in good health and CMV-seronegative. Sequencing input: PBMCs. The chain carries TRBV28 and TRBJ2-7; D call uncertain. CDR3 amino acids: CASSEPSSYEQYF. In DNA form, the CDR3 reads TGTGCCAGCAGTGAGCCGAGCTCCTACGAGCAGTACTTC.